A selection of T cell receptor beta chains follows, all from one sample in a study of blood T cell repertoires in COVID-19. Clones were read by immunoSEQ multiplex PCR, and TCRdb kept only the in-frame ones, dropping some. In the table there are some 180,000 clones, roughly 80% of which are singletons. What was sequenced was peripheral blood. These TCRs come from a woman of 80 years or more with COVID-19, enrolled during active disease. Each CDR3 is given with its conserved first and last residue. D genes are given only for firm matches. Clone size is stated in some rows and not others, as once, few, many or a class when expanded.

j_call clone_size d_call v_call cdr3_aa cdr3_nt
TRBJ2-2 - - TRBV28 CASSFLDTGELFF TGTGCCAGCAGTTTTCTCGACACCGGGGAGCTGTTTTTT
TRBJ2-5 once TRBD1 TRBV24-1 CATSAGRGRQETQYF TGTGCCACCAGTGCGGGCAGGGGGCGGCAAGAGACCCAGTACTTC
TRBJ1-4 - - TRBV7-2 CASSLMSVNEKLFF TGTGCCAGCAGCTTAATGTCAGTTAATGAAAAACTGTTTTTT
TRBJ2-1 - TRBD2 TRBV2 CASSVSGSSDEQFF TGTGCCAGCAGTGTGAGCGGGAGTTCCGATGAGCAGTTCTTC
TRBJ2-3 - TRBD1 TRBV24-1 CATSDGTGGASTDTQYF TGTGCCACCAGTGACGGGACAGGGGGCGCCAGCACAGATACGCAGTATTTT
TRBJ1-5 - TRBD1 TRBV6-2/TRBV6-3 CASSSNDRGSNQPQHF TGTGCCAGCAGTTCCAACGACAGGGGGAGCAATCAGCCCCAGCATTTT
TRBJ2-1 - TRBD2 TRBV5-1 CASSRMLAGGSSYNEQFF TGCGCCAGCAGCCGGATGCTAGCGGGAGGGAGCTCCTACAATGAGCAGTTCTTC
TRBJ1-2 - TRBD1 TRBV4-3 CASSQDGGTGAYYGYTF TGCGCCAGCAGCCAAGATGGGGGGACAGGGGCCTACTATGGCTACACCTTC
TRBJ2-7 - - TRBV27 CASSLQGRMDYEQYF TGTGCCAGCAGTTTACAGGGGCGTATGGACTACGAGCAGTACTTC
TRBJ2-2 - - TRBV4-3 CASTSEVDTGELFF TGCGCCAGCACCTCTGAGGTTGACACCGGGGAGCTGTTTTTT
TRBJ2-7 - TRBD1 TRBV27 CASSSPGQGSYEQYF TGTGCCAGCAGTTCACCCGGACAGGGGAGCTACGAGCAGTACTTC
TRBJ2-1 - - TRBV28 CASSSGGPSYNEQFF TGTGCCAGCAGTTCCGGGGGGCCCTCCTACAATGAGCAGTTCTTC
TRBJ2-7 - TRBD1 TRBV19 CASSNDRGEQYF TGTGCCAGTAGTAACGACAGGGGCGAGCAGTACTTC
TRBJ1-1 - - TRBV19 CASSINRRDTEAFF TGTGCCAGTAGTATAAACCGCCGGGACACTGAAGCTTTCTTT
TRBJ1-4 - TRBD1 TRBV18 CASSPGSQGGKLFF TGTGCCAGCTCACCGGGGAGCCAGGGGGGAAAACTGTTTTTT
TRBJ1-1 - TRBD1 TRBV29-1 CSVAHGTGDMNTEAFF TGCAGCGTTGCCCATGGGACAGGCGATATGAACACTGAAGCTTTCTTT
TRBJ1-2 many TRBD1 TRBV7-9 CASSLVGAGGSGYTF TGTGCCAGCAGCTTAGTGGGGGCAGGGGGAAGTGGCTACACCTTC
TRBJ1-1 - - TRBV4-2 CASSLDGAGTEAFF TGTGCCAGCAGCCTGGACGGAGCGGGAACTGAAGCTTTCTTT
TRBJ2-7 - - TRBV5-4 CASSPGSGIVYEQYF TGTGCCAGCAGCCCGGGTAGCGGAATCGTCTACGAGCAGTACTTC
TRBJ2-3 once TRBD1 TRBV5-1 CASSTTGGPDTQYF TGCGCCAGCAGCACCACAGGGGGCCCAGATACGCAGTATTTT
TRBJ1-2 - - TRBV9 CASGTGFGYGYTF TGTGCCAGCGGAACAGGGTTTGGCTATGGCTACACCTTC
TRBJ2-7 once TRBD1 TRBV7-8 CASSLSPTGLGEQYF TGTGCCAGCAGCTTATCTCCGACAGGGTTGGGCGAGCAGTACTTC
TRBJ1-1 - - TRBV2 CANSNTEAFF TGTGCCAATAGCAACACTGAAGCTTTCTTT
TRBJ2-1 - TRBD2 TRBV7-9 CASSSPFGTSVNEQFF TGTGCCAGCAGCTCCCCATTTGGGACTAGCGTCAATGAGCAGTTCTTC
TRBJ1-5 - - TRBV19 CASSHIRDSNQPQHF TGTGCCAGTAGTCATATCCGGGATAGCAATCAGCCCCAGCATTTT
TRBJ2-7 once TRBD1 TRBV19 CASSTGFGTGGEQYF TGTGCCAGTAGTACTGGTTTCGGGACAGGGGGTGAGCAGTACTTC
TRBJ1-2 - TRBD1 TRBV7-2 CASSLVGTGGAVGGYTF TGTGCCAGCAGCTTAGTAGGGACAGGGGGCGCCGTGGGAGGCTACACCTTC
TRBJ2-3 - - TRBV7-3 CASSQQGNRRTDTQYF TGTGCCAGCAGTCAGCAGGGAAATCGAAGAACAGATACGCAGTATTTT
TRBJ2-7 - - TRBV6-5 CASRSGTQIYEQYF TGTGCCAGCAGATCCGGGACACAAATCTACGAGCAGTACTTC
TRBJ1-1 - TRBD1 TRBV29-1 CSVAGQATEAFF TGCAGCGTGGCGGGACAGGCGACTGAAGCTTTCTTT
TRBJ2-5 - TRBD2 TRBV7-9 CASSQGWSGRSDTGETQYF TGTGCCAGCAGCCAGGGCTGGAGCGGGAGGTCGGACACGGGGGAGACCCAGTACTTC
TRBJ1-1 - - TRBV2 CASSDFRVNTEAFF TGTGCCAGCAGTGACTTCAGGGTTAACACTGAAGCTTTCTTT
TRBJ2-7 - - TRBV7-9 CASSLDPPREQYF TGTGCCAGCAGCTTAGACCCTCCGCGCGAGCAGTACTTC
TRBJ2-3 - - TRBV6-2/TRBV6-3 CASSLRGKKYSTDTQYF TGTGCCAGCAGTTTACGCGGCAAAAAGTATAGCACAGATACGCAGTATTTT
TRBJ2-7 few - TRBV11-2 CASSLITPGLSYEQYF TGTGCCAGCAGCTTAATAACGCCAGGGCTCTCCTACGAGCAGTACTTC
TRBJ1-5 - TRBD1 TRBV6-6 CASSYTQGNQPQHF TGTGCCAGCAGTTACACACAGGGGAATCAGCCCCAGCATTTT
TRBJ2-1 - TRBD2 TRBV9 CASSPQLADEQFF TGTGCCAGCAGCCCGCAACTAGCGGATGAGCAGTTCTTC
TRBJ2-2 once TRBD1 TRBV4-2 CASSFMDRASGELFF TGTGCCAGCAGCTTTATGGACAGGGCCTCGGGGGAGCTGTTTTTT
TRBJ2-5 - - TRBV5-1 CASSIQNEQETQYF TGCGCCAGCAGCATACAGAACGAACAAGAGACCCAGTACTTC
TRBJ2-7 - TRBD1 TRBV6-2/TRBV6-3 CASSRGQAPGYEQYF TGTGCCAGCAGTCGAGGACAGGCCCCTGGCTACGAGCAGTACTTC